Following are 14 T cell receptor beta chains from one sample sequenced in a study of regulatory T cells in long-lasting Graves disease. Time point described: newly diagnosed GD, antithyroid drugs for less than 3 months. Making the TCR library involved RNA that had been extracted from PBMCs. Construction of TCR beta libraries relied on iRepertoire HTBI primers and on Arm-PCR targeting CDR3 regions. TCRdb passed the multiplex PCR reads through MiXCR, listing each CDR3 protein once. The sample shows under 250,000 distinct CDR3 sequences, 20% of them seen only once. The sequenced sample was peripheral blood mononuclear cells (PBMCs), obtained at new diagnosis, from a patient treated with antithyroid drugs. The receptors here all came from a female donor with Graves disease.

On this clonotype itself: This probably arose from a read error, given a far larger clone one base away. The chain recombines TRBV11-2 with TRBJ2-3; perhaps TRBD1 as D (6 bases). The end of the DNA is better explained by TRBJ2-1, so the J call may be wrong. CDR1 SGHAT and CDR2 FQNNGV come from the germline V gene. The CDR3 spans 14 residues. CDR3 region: CATKRARGYNEQFF. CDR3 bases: TGTGCCACCAAGAGGGCGAGGGGGTACAATGAGCAGTTCTTC.

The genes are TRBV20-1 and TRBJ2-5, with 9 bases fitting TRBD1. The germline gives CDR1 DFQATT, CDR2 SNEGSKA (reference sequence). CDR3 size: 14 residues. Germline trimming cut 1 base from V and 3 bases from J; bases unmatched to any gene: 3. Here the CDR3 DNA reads TGCAGTGCTAGAGTGGGGACAGGGAAAGAGACCCAGTACTTC. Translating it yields CSARVGTGKETQYF.

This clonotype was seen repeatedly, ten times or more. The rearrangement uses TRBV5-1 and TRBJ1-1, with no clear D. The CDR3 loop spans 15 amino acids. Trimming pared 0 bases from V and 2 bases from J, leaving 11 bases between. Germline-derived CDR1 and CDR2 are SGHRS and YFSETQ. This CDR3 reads CASSLEGRKNTEAFF. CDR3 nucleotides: TGCGCCAGCAGCTTGGAGGGCAGGAAAAACACTGAAGCTTTCTTT. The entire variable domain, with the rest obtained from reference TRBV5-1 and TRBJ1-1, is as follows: KAGVTQTPRYLIKTRGQQVTLSCSPISGHRSVSWYQQTPGQGLQFLFEYFSETQRNKGNFPGRFSGRQFSNSRSEMNVSTLELGDSALYLCASSLEGRKNTEAFFGQGTRLTVV.

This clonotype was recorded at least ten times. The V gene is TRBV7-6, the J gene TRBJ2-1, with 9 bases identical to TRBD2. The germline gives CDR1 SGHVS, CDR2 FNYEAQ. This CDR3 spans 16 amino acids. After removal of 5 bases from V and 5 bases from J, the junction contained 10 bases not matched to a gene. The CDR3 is CASSRNVAGVDNEQFF. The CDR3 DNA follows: TGTGCCAGCAGCCGAAACGTAGCGGGAGTGGACAATGAGCAGTTCTTC.

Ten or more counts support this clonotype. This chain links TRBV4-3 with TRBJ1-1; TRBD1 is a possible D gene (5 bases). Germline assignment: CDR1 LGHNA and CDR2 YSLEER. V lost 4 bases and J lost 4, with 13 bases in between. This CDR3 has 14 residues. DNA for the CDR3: TGCGCCAGCAGCCGGGACCGGTCCGGCACTGAAGCTTTCTTT. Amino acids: CASSRDRSGTEAFF.

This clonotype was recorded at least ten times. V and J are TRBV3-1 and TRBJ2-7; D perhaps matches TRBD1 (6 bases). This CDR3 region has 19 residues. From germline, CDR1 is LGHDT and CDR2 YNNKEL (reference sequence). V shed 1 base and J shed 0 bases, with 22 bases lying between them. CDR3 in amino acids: CASSQVSTWGHTGSYEQYF. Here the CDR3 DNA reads TGTGCCAGCAGCCAAGTCTCAACATGGGGGCATACGGGCTCCTACGAGCAGTACTTC.

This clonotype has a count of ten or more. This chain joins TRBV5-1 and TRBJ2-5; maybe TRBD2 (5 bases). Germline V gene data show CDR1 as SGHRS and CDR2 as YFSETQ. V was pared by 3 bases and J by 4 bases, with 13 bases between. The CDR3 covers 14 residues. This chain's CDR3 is CASSSPGRTETQYF. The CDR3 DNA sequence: TGCGCCAGCAGCTCCCCGGGGAGAACAGAGACCCAGTACTTC.

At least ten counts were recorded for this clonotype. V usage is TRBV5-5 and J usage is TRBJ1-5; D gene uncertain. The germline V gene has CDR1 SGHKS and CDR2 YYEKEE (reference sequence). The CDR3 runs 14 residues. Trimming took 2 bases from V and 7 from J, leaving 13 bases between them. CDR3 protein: CASSFAEGGQPQHF. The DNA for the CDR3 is TGTGCCAGCAGCTTCGCGGAGGGCGGGCAGCCCCAGCATTTT.

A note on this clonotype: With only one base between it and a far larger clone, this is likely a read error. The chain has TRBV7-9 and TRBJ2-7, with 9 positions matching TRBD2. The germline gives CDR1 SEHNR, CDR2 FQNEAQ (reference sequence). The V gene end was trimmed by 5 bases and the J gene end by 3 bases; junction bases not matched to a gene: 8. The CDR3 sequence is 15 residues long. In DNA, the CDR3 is TGTGCCAGCAGCATAAATCCGACTAGCGGCTACGAGCAGTACTTC. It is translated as CASSINPTSGYEQYF.

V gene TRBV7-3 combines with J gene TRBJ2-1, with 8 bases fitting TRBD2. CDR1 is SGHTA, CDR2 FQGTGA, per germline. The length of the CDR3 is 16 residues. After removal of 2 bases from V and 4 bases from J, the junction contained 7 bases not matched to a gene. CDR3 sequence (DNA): TGTGCCAGCAGCTTAGGCGGGGCTAGCGGGTACAATGAGCAGTTCTTC. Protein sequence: CASSLGGASGYNEQFF.

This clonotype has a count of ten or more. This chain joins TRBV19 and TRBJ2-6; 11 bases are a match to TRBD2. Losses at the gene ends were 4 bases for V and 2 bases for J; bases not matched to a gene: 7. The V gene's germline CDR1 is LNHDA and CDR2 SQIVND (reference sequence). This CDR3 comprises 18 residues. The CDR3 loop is CASSRNLAGGPGANVLTF. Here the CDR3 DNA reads TGTGCCAGTAGTAGAAACCTAGCGGGGGGACCTGGGGCCAACGTCCTGACTTTC.

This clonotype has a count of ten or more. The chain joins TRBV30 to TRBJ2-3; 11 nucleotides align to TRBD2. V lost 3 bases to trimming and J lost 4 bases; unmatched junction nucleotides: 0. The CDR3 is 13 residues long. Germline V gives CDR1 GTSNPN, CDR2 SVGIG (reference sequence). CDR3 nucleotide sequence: TGTGCCTGGAGACTAGCGGGAGCAGATACGCAGTATTTT. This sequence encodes CAWRLAGADTQYF.

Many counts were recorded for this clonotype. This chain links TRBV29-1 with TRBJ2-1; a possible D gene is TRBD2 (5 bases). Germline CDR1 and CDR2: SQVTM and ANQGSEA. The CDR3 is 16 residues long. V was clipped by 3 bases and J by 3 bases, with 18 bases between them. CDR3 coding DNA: TGCAGCGTTGATTCCCCCCCCCCCGGAGGCTACAATGAGCAGTTCTTC. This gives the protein CSVDSPPPGGYNEQFF.

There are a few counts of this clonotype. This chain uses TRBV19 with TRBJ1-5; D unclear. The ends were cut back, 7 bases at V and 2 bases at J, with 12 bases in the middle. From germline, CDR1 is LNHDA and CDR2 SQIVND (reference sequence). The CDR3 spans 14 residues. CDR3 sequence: CASNLGLGNQPQHF. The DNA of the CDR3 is TGTGCCAGTAATTTAGGGCTCGGCAATCAGCCCCAGCATTTT.